The 10 T cell receptor beta chains below come from one sample, sequenced in a study of shared clonotypes between healthy human individuals. CD45RO-negative CD8 cells positively selected for CCR7 made up the naive population, which excluded terminally differentiated effector memory CD45RA+ cells. Sequenced by immunoSEQ multiplex PCR; TCRdb stores in-frame clones only, minus some. The repertoire has about 1,900,000 clones, about 95% of them found once; the top ten carry 0.95% to 1.5%. Source material: naive CD8+ T cells sorted from blood. Receptors were obtained from a man in his late teens or twenties in good health.

This clone has a single count. The V call is TRBV7-2, the J call TRBJ1-2; TRBD1 might be the D (5 bases). The ends were cut back, 1 base at V and 8 bases at J, with 14 bases in the middle. The CDR3 has 14 amino acids. The germline V gene has CDR1 SGHTA and CDR2 FQGNSA. CDR3 loop: CASSLVGGISGYTF. CDR3 sequence (DNA): TGTGCCAGCAGCTTAGTTGGGGGAATCAGCGGCTACACCTTC.

About this clone: Possible read error: a much larger clone is one base away. The rearrangement joins TRBV5-8 to TRBJ1-2; possible D gene TRBD1, 5 bases. The CDR3 consists of 12 residues. CDR1 SGHTS and CDR2 YDEGEE come from the germline V gene. With 4 bases removed from V and 4 bases from J, the gap between germline ends came to 8 bases. The CDR3 DNA sequence: TGTGCCAGCAGCCCCGACAGCTATGGCTACACCTTC. Translation gives CASSPDSYGYTF. Variable domain in full (rest from reference TRBV5-8 and TRBJ1-2): EAGVTQSPTHLIKTRGQQATLRCSPISGHTSVYWYQQALGLGLQFLLWYDEGEERNRGNFPPRFSGRQFPNYSSELNVNALELEDSALYLCASSPDSYGYTFGSGTRLTVV.

The rearrangement uses TRBV7-9 and TRBJ1-2; 9 nucleotides align to TRBD1. Germline loops: CDR1 SEHNR, CDR2 FQNEAQ (reference sequence). Losses at the gene ends were 0 bases for V and 11 bases for J; bases not matched to a gene: 10. The CDR3 extends over 15 amino acids. CDR3 sequence reads: CASSLAGTGRDSYTF. The DNA of the CDR3 is TGTGCCAGCAGCTTAGCTGGGACAGGGAGAGACTCATACACCTTC.

This clone came up once. The chain combines TRBV27 with TRBJ2-7; no definite D call. Germline V gene data show CDR1 as MNHEY and CDR2 as SMNVEV (reference sequence). V was shortened by 3 bases and J by 2 bases, with 8 bases between the two germline ends. CDR3 length: 13 residues. The CDR3 reads CASSFQVPYEQYF. CDR3 bases: TGTGCCAGCAGTTTTCAGGTTCCCTACGAGCAGTACTTC.

The chain joins TRBV7-9 to TRBJ2-3; 9 bases are a match to TRBD2. This CDR3 is 16 amino acids long. The V gene end was trimmed by 7 bases and the J gene end by 0 bases; junction bases not matched to a gene: 8. The germline V gene has CDR1 SEHNR and CDR2 FQNEAQ (reference sequence). In nucleotides, the CDR3 is TGTGCCAGCACCAATAGCGGGGGCCTTAGCACAGATACGCAGTATTTT. Amino acid sequence: CASTNSGGLSTDTQYF.

This chain joins TRBV7-9 and TRBJ2-1; TRBD1 matches at 9 bases. The CDR3 consists of 18 residues. With V trimmed by 6 bases and J by 7 bases, 19 bases remained unmatched. The germline V gene encodes CDR1 SEHNR and CDR2 FQNEAQ (reference sequence). CDR3 loop: CASSPKQGAGREWNEQFF. DNA for the CDR3: TGTGCCAGCAGTCCAAAACAGGGGGCGGGGCGGGAGTGGAATGAGCAGTTCTTC.

The genes are TRBV2 and TRBJ1-2; 10 bases fit TRBD1. The germline gives CDR1 SNHLY, CDR2 FYNNEI. The CDR3 contains 15 residues. With V trimmed by 8 bases and J by 8 bases, 14 bases remained unmatched. CDR3 protein: CASLAPGQGLGGYTF. The CDR3 bases are TGTGCCAGCCTAGCGCCGGGACAGGGGCTGGGAGGCTACACCTTC.

J is TRBJ2-2 and V is TRBV4-3; D possibly corresponds to TRBD2 (5 bases). This CDR3 spans 16 amino acids. V was clipped by 1 base and J by 3 bases, with 12 bases between them. CDR1 is LGHNA and CDR2 is YSLEER in the germline V gene. CDR3 bases: TGCGCCAGCAGCCAAGGGATTCAGAGGGACACCGGGGAGCTGTTTTTT. This codes for CASSQGIQRDTGELFF.

The chain combines TRBV9 with TRBJ2-5; no firm D call. Trimming took 0 bases from V and 4 from J, leaving 10 bases between them. The CDR3 runs 14 residues. Germline lookup yields CDR1 SGDLS and CDR2 YYNGEE. Written as DNA, the CDR3 is TGTGCCAGCAGCGTAGGGTCGACGAGAGAGACCCAGTACTTC. Its protein is CASSVGSTRETQYF.

The chain links TRBV9 to TRBJ2-5; no reliable D call. This CDR3 is 15 amino acids long. Germline CDR1 reads SGDLS; CDR2 reads YYNGEE. V was clipped by 0 bases and J by 3 bases, with 12 bases between them. The CDR3 sequence is CASSVAPHTEETQYF. In DNA, the CDR3 is TGTGCCAGCAGCGTAGCTCCCCACACCGAAGAGACCCAGTACTTC.